A single sample gave rise to the 4 T cell receptor beta chains below, sequenced in a study of PD-L1 blockade in urothelial cancer. Time point indicated: peripheral blood 6 weeks after treatment start. Only in-frame clones appear in the TCRdb table, and some are missing; sequencing was by immunoSEQ multiplex PCR. The table has under 55,000 clones, about four fifths seen once. The input for sequencing was PBMCs, taken around atezolizumab (anti-PD-L1) treatment. The receptors were sampled from a man aged 60 to 69 with urothelial cancer.

The CDR3 here is CASSFERNTIYF. CDR3 nucleotide sequence: TGTGCCAGCAGCTTTGAGAGAAACACCATATATTTT. The genes are TRBV7-2 and TRBJ1-3; D unclear. Trimming cost V 3 bases and J 5 bases, with 5 bases left between them. The CDR3 has 12 residues. The V gene's germline CDR1 is SGHTA and CDR2 FQGNSA. The full variable domain, in which reference TRBV7-2 and TRBJ1-3 provide the parts outside the CDR3, is GAGVSQSPSNKVTEKGKDVELRCDPISGHTALYWYRQSLGQGLEFLIYFQGNSAPDKSGLPSDRFSAERTGGSVSTLTIQRTQQEDSAVYLCASSFERNTIYFGEGSWLTVV.

The CDR3 DNA is TGTGCCAGCAGCTTCAGGGGGCTCGGGGAGACCCAGTACTTC. Its translation is CASSFRGLGETQYF. The V and J genes are TRBV2 and TRBJ2-5, with TRBD1 matching over 8 bases. CDR3 length equals 14 residues. Per the germline V gene, CDR1 is SNHLY and CDR2 is FYNNEI. The V gene end was trimmed by 6 bases and the J gene end by 5 bases; junction bases not matched to a gene: 8.

J is TRBJ2-2 and V is TRBV4-1; 11 bases agree with TRBD2. The CDR3 consists of 15 residues. V was clipped by 4 bases and J by 5 bases; unmatched bases: 3. Germline CDR1 is MGHRA and CDR2 is YSYEKL. CDR3 loop: CASSLAGGRTGELFF. Written as DNA, the CDR3 is TGCGCCAGCAGCCTAGCGGGGGGGCGTACCGGGGAGCTGTTTTTT.

This chain uses TRBV29-1 with TRBJ1-1; D is unresolved. From germline, CDR1 is SQVTM and CDR2 ANQGSEA. Trimming pared 5 bases from V and 4 bases from J, leaving 8 bases between. The CDR3 totals 11 residues. The CDR3 sequence is CSVQAFTEAFF. CDR3 nucleotide sequence: TGCAGCGTTCAAGCTTTCACTGAAGCTTTCTTT.